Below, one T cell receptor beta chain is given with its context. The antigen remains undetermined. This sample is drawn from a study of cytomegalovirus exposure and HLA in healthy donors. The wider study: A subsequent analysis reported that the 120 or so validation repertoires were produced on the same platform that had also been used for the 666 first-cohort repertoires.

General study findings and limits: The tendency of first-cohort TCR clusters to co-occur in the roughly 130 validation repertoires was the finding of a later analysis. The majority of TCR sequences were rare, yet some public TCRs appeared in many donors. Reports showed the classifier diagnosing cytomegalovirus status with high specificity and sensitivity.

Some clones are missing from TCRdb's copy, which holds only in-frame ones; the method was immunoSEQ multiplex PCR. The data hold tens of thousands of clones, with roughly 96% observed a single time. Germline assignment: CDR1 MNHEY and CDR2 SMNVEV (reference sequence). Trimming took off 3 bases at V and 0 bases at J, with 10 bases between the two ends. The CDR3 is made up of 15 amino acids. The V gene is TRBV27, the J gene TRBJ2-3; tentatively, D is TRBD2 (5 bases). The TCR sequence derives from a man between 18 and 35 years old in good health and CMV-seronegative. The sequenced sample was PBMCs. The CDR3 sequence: CASSFGADSTDTQYF. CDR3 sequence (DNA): TGTGCCAGCAGTTTTGGAGCGGACAGCACAGATACGCAGTATTTT.